This T cell receptor (beta chain) was recorded in a study of T-cell memory formation after mild COVID-19. The CDR3 has 14 residues. Unmatched junction bases numbered 5, after V lost 2 bases and J lost 5 bases. CDR1 is SGHVS and CDR2 is FNYEAQ in the germline V gene. TCRdb used MiXCR to reprocess the 5' RACE reads, holding one entry per CDR3 protein. The repertoire holds 350,000 to 450,000 distinct CDR3 sequences, with 24% as singletons. Material: PBMCs or a T cell subset sorted from them (not recorded which). The chain is built from TRBV7-6 and TRBJ2-5; 7 bases are shared with TRBD1. The sequence derives from an adult woman who had mild COVID-19 (a few samples of this study predate the infection). Cell type and time point are not known. CDR3 coding DNA: TGTGCCAGCAGCTTACTTGGCAGGGGGGAGACCCAGTACTTC. The encoded protein is CASSLLGRGETQYF.